The clone carrying this T cell receptor (beta chain) appeared many times. Using RNA transcripts as the source, TCR beta CDR3 regions were amplified. In the first-round RT-PCR of the TCR CDR3, the HTBI primer set was used. TCRdb recomputed calls from the multiplex PCR reads with MiXCR, one row per CDR3 protein. In the table there are about 510,000 distinct CDR3 sequences, around 15% of which are singletons. This record belongs to a study of T cells in Graves' hyperthyroidism and ophthalmopathy. Germline V gene sequence: CDR1 SGHKS, CDR2 YYEKEE (reference sequence). The CDR3 sequence is 14 residues long. After removal of 4 bases from V and 3 bases from J, the junction contained 7 bases not matched to a gene.

Sample: blood. The J gene is TRBJ2-7, the V gene TRBV5-5, with 7 bases that match TRBD1. This sequence originates from a woman between 40 and 50 years old with Graves' hyperthyroidism. The chain's CDR3 is CASSQPGQNYEQYF. The DNA for the CDR3 is TGTGCCAGCAGCCAACCGGGACAGAACTACGAGCAGTACTTC.